The 18 T cell receptor beta chains reported below all come from one sample, sequenced in a study of blood T cell repertoires in COVID-19 (dated by TCRdb to the early 2020s). Libraries were made using the immunoSEQ multiplex PCR assay. In TCRdb, the immuneACCESS table is reduced to in-frame sequences with V and J assigned. These tables do not hold every clone; where another copy was compared, an unresolved V gene accounts for under half, and the others remain unexplained. This sample holds about 160,000 clones; 82% were observed only once. 15% of the sample is taken by the ten largest. Input material: peripheral blood. All receptors come from a human donor with acute or convalescent COVID-19. The donor label of this sample is uncertain.

The CDR3 here is CASSDLQGNYGYTF. Written as DNA, the CDR3 is TGTGCCAGCAGTGACCTGCAGGGGAACTATGGCTACACCTTC. This chain joins TRBV6-1 and TRBJ1-2; possible D gene TRBD1, 6 bases. The CDR3 has 14 residues. V was pared by 3 bases and J by 2 bases, with 10 bases between. Looked up from germline, CDR1 is MNHNS and CDR2 is SASEGT.

The chain couples TRBV5-6 to TRBJ2-6; 8 nucleotides agree with TRBD1. Per germline, CDR1 SGHDT and CDR2 YYEEEE. With V trimmed by 5 bases and J by 2 bases, 6 bases remained unmatched. The CDR3 consists of 16 residues. CDR3 sequence reads: CASRENRGAGANVLTF. The DNA for the CDR3 is TGTGCCAGCAGGGAAAACAGGGGGGCTGGGGCCAACGTCCTGACTTTC.

This chain links TRBV29-1 with TRBJ2-6, with TRBD1 matching over 9 bases. J gave up 2 bases and V 6 bases, and 5 bases lay outside the gene matches. The CDR3 length is 15 residues. Germline V gene sequence: CDR1 SQVTM, CDR2 ANQGSEA. CDR3 sequence (DNA): TGCAGCGTGGGGACAGGGCTTGCTGGGGCCAACGTCCTGACTTTC. Translated: CSVGTGLAGANVLTF.

This clone was seen at least ten times. V gene TRBV30 combines with J gene TRBJ1-5; D ambiguous. The CDR3 spans 14 residues. Trimming stripped 0 bases from V and 2 bases from J, with 8 bases between. CDR1 is GTSNPN, CDR2 SVGIG, per germline (reference sequence). DNA of the CDR3: TGTGCCTGGAGTGTACGGCAGGGCAATCAGCCCCAGCATTTT. Translation: CAWSVRQGNQPQHF.

The V call is TRBV2, the J call TRBJ2-2; perhaps TRBD2 as D (6 bases). The V end was cut by 5 bases, the J end by 6 bases, with 7 bases between. Germline V lookup: CDR1 SNHLY, CDR2 FYNNEI. This CDR3 region has 12 residues. The CDR3 is CASSIAAGELFF. CDR3 DNA: TGTGCCAGCAGTATAGCGGCCGGGGAGCTGTTTTTT.

The CDR3 coding sequence is TGTGCCATCAGTGGACAGGAGAATCAGCCCCAGCATTTT. It specifies CAISGQENQPQHF. The chain is built from TRBV10-3 and TRBJ1-5, with D tentatively TRBD1 (6 bases). V lost 4 bases and J 4 bases, leaving 8 bases between the germline ends. Germline CDR1 and CDR2: ENHRY and SYGVKD. The CDR3 is made up of 13 amino acids.

The rearrangement uses TRBV4-3 and TRBJ1-3; D is possibly TRBD1 (6 bases). Germline-derived CDR1 and CDR2 are LGHNA and YSLEER. This CDR3 comprises 17 residues. The V gene lost 5 bases and the J gene lost 0 bases, with 17 bases spanning the gap. The CDR3 loop is CASSRDGGPISGNTIYF. Here the CDR3 DNA reads TGCGCCAGCAGCAGGGATGGGGGCCCCATCTCTGGAAACACCATATATTTT.

The gene calls are TRBV9 and TRBJ2-4, with 8 bases identical to TRBD2. CDR1 SGDLS and CDR2 YYNGEE come from the germline V gene. This CDR3 comprises 13 residues. The junction had 6 bases not matched to a gene; V was cut back by 3 bases and J by 10 bases. This CDR3 is CASSGGGTAIQYF. CDR3 DNA sequence: TGTGCCAGCAGCGGCGGGGGGACGGCGATTCAGTACTTC.

This clone appeared a few times. The chain carries TRBV5-6 and TRBJ1-6; weak D call: TRBD1 (5 bases). V was cut by 4 bases and J by 4 bases, with 21 bases left in between. The CDR3 loop spans 18 amino acids. Germline-derived CDR1 and CDR2 are SGHDT and YYEEEE. CDR3 nucleotides: TGTGCCAGCAGCATCCTTAGTGGGGGGGGTTGGTATAATTCACCCCTCCACTTT. Its protein product is CASSILSGGGWYNSPLHF.

CDR3 amino acids: CASIENYIRGSTDTQYF. The CDR3 region has the DNA TGTGCCAGCATCGAAAACTATATTCGGGGTAGCACAGATACGCAGTATTTT. This chain uses TRBV5-8 with TRBJ2-3; the D gene is possibly TRBD2 (5 bases). V was cut by 6 bases and J by 0 bases, with 20 bases left in between. The germline V gene has CDR1 SGHTS and CDR2 YDEGEE. CDR3 length: 17 amino acids.

This chain links TRBV5-8 with TRBJ2-7; 7 bases fit TRBD1. Losses at the gene ends were 4 bases for V and 4 bases for J; bases not matched to a gene: 8. Germline V gene lookup returns CDR1 SGHTS and CDR2 YDEGEE. The CDR3 is made up of 14 amino acids. CDR3 in DNA: TGTGCCAGCAGCGCCGGGGACAGTAGGTACGAGCAGTACTTC. Residues: CASSAGDSRYEQYF.

The chain recombines TRBV7-8 with TRBJ1-6, with 8 bases aligning to TRBD1. Germline-derived CDR1 and CDR2 are SGHVS and FQNEAQ. J gave up 9 bases and V 5 bases, and 9 bases lay outside the gene matches. CDR3 size: 15 residues. The CDR3 sequence is CASSPAGTGGSPLHF. The CDR3 DNA is TGTGCCAGCAGCCCGGCCGGGACAGGTGGTTCACCCCTCCACTTT.

The chain joins TRBV19 to TRBJ1-6; tentative D call: TRBD1 (6 bases). The germline gives CDR1 LNHDA, CDR2 SQIVND (reference sequence). The CDR3 has 15 amino acids. Between the trimmed V and J ends, which lost 5 bases and 6 bases, there was a span of 14 bases. The CDR3 bases are TGTGCCAGTAGTCCGTCCGGACAGCCTAATTCACCCCTCCACTTT. Translating it yields CASSPSGQPNSPLHF.

This chain connects TRBV29-1 to TRBJ2-1; TRBD1 is a possible D gene (6 bases). Trimming shortened V by 4 bases and J by 7 bases, and 14 bases separated the two germline ends. The CDR3 spans 13 residues. CDR1 is SQVTM and CDR2 is ANQGSEA in the germline V gene. Written as DNA, the CDR3 is TGCAGCGTTGGTGATCAGGGGTTAAATGAGCAGTTCTTC. Translating it yields CSVGDQGLNEQFF.

The chain employs TRBV28 and TRBJ1-2; TRBD1 agrees at 8 bases. Germline CDR1 reads MDHEN; CDR2 reads SYDVKM. Germline trimming cut 6 bases from V and 7 bases from J; bases unmatched to any gene: 10. CDR3 length: 14 amino acids. The CDR3 spells CASSSGQGKSGYTF. CDR3 DNA: TGTGCCAGCAGCTCAGGACAGGGAAAAAGTGGCTACACCTTC.

This chain uses TRBV2 with TRBJ1-1; 8 bases match TRBD1. In germline, CDR1 is SNHLY, CDR2 FYNNEI. The junction had 10 bases not matched to a gene; V was cut back by 7 bases and J by 6 bases. The CDR3 consists of 14 residues. CDR3 protein: CASTETGVGAEAFF. CDR3 coding DNA: TGTGCCAGCACCGAGACAGGGGTAGGCGCTGAAGCTTTCTTT.

The genes are TRBV30 and TRBJ2-5, with 9 bases that match TRBD2. Looked up from germline, CDR1 is GTSNPN and CDR2 is SVGIG (reference sequence). The CDR3 totals 16 residues. Trimming took 0 bases from V and 5 from J; bases not matched to a gene: 10. The CDR3: CAWSVGGSGGRETQYF. In DNA, the CDR3 is TGTGCCTGGAGTGTAGGCGGTAGCGGGGGTCGGGAGACCCAGTACTTC.

The rearrangement links TRBV7-9 to TRBJ2-7; 10 positions match TRBD1. J was trimmed by 3 bases and V by 4 bases; bases with no gene match: 9. This CDR3 comprises 16 residues. Germline CDR1 SEHNR, CDR2 FQNEAQ (reference sequence). DNA for the CDR3: TGTGCCAGCAGCTCAATTTCCGGGACAGGGGACTACGAGCAGTACTTC. It codes for CASSSISGTGDYEQYF.